These T cell receptor beta chains were read from a single sample in a study of T cells after yellow fever vaccination. TCRdb called the 5' RACE reads again in MiXCR, with one record for every CDR3 protein. The table has a few hundred thousand distinct CDR3 sequences, under 15% seen once. Specimen: CD4+ T cells sorted from PBMCs, collected 45 days after the yellow fever booster vaccination. The receptors were gathered from a man in his thirties or forties who received the YFV17D yellow fever vaccine. The CDR3 runs from the conserved cysteine through the conserved F or W. D genes are given only for firm matches. Rows may omit the clone size; those that give it use once, few, many or a size class.

V gene	J gene	clone size	D gene	CDR3 protein	CDR3 DNA
TRBV20-1	TRBJ2-4	-	-	CSARPGAGSLAKNIQYF	TGCAGTGCTAGACCAGGGGCGGGTAGTTTGGCCAAAAACATTCAGTACTTC
TRBV29-1	TRBJ2-3	few	-	CSASGRRDTQYF	TGCAGCGCCTCGGGGCGGCGAGATACGCAGTATTTT
TRBV30	TRBJ2-7	-	-	CASTGPDAAYEQYF	TGTGCTAGTACAGGGCCCGATGCGGCCTACGAGCAGTACTTC
TRBV5-5	TRBJ2-5	-	TRBD1	CASSLLAGTGEMKTQYF	TGTGCCAGCAGCTTGTTGGCCGGGACAGGGGAAATGAAGACCCAGTACTTC
TRBV7-3	TRBJ1-1	-	TRBD1	CASSSTPGQGPQSAAEAFF	TGTGCCAGCAGTTCCACACCGGGACAGGGCCCTCAGTCGGCCGCTGAAGCTTTCTTT
TRBV12-3/TRBV12-4	TRBJ2-2	few	-	CASREEERGAGELFF	TGTGCCAGCAGGGAGGAGGAGAGGGGCGCCGGGGAGCTGTTTTTT
TRBV20-1	TRBJ2-7	few	TRBD2	CSATSSGREYYEQYF	TGCAGTGCTACTTCTAGCGGGAGGGAATACTACGAGCAGTACTTC
TRBV5-1	TRBJ2-5	-	-	CASSLLERETQYF	TGCGCCAGCAGCTTGTTGGAGAGGGAGACCCAGTACTTC
TRBV7-9	TRBJ2-3	few	-	CASSRLLTDTQYF	TGTGCCAGCAGCCGCCTGCTTACAGATACGCAGTATTTT
TRBV7-2	TRBJ2-7	-	TRBD2	CASSPRSGRGEQYF	TGTGCCAGCAGCCCGAGGAGCGGGAGGGGCGAGCAGTACTTC